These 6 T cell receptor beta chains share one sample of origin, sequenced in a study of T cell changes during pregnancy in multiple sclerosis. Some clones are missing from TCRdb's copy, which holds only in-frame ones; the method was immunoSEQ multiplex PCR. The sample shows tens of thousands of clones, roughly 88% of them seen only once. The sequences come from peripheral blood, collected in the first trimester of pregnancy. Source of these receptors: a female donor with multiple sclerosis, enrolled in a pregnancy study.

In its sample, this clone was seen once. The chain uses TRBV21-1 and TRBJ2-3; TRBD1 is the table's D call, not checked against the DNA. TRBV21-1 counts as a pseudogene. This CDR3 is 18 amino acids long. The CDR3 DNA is TGTGCCAGCAGCAAAGGAGACAGAGGGGGTGGAGAGACAGATACGCAGTATTTT. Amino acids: CASSKGDRGGGETDTQYF.

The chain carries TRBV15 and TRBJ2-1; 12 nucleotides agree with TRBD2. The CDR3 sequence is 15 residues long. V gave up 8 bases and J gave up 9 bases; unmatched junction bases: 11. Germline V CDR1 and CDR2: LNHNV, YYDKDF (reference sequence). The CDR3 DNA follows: TGTGCCACCCACTCGCCTAGCGGGAGGGTAGCTGAGCAGTTCTTC. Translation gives CATHSPSGRVAEQFF.

The CDR3: CAISRFSAADSYNEQFF. In DNA form, the CDR3 reads TGTGCCATCAGTAGATTTTCTGCGGCGGATTCCTACAATGAGCAGTTCTTC. V gene TRBV10-3 combines with J gene TRBJ2-1; D gene ambiguous. This CDR3 contains 17 residues. Germline values: CDR1 ENHRY, CDR2 SYGVKD. With 5 bases removed from V and 1 base from J, the gap between germline ends came to 18 bases.

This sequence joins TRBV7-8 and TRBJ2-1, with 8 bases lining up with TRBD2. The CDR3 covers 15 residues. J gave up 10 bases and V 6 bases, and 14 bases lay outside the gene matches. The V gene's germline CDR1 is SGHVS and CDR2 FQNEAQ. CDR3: CASRGHAGGSGEQFF. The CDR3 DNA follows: TGTGCCAGCAGGGGTCATGCGGGAGGTTCGGGAGAGCAGTTCTTC.

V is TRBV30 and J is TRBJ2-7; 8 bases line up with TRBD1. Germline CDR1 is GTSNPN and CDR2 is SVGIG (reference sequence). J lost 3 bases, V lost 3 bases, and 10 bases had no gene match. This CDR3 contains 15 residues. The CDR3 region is CAWRQGTGVYYEQYF. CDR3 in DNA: TGTGCCTGGAGGCAAGGGACAGGCGTCTACTACGAGCAGTACTTC.

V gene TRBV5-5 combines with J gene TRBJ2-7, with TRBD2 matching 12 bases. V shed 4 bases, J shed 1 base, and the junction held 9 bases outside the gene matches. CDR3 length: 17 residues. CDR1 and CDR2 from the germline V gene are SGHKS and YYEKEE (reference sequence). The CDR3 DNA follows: TGTGCCAGCAGCCAGACTAGCGGGAGAGGAGGGTCCTACGAGCAGTACTTC. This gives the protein CASSQTSGRGGSYEQYF.